This T cell receptor (beta chain) came from a study of a mutant IDH1 vaccine in newly diagnosed glioma. For the study at large: The treated group averaged around 40 years old and was around 62% male, around 38% female. Earlier treatment was radiotherapy, temozolomide, or both, with most getting both. V12 took place at week 35, and V13 at week 47.

Noted time point: week 35, safety follow-up. A 20-mer mutant IDH1 peptide at 300 ug was injected subcutaneously with topical imiquimod. The study's findings and limits: Pseudoprogression seemed unrelated to changes in top peripheral T cell clonotypes.

Repertoires were generated with immunoSEQ multiplex PCR, while TCRdb's copy carries only in-frame clones and drops some. The table has about 68,000 clones, 84% seen once. CDR3 length: 14 amino acids. Trimming cost V 1 base and J 4 bases, with 8 bases left between them. Germline V CDR1 and CDR2: LNHDA, SQIVND (reference sequence). Of note for this clone: The antigen is unknown.

The sequence was obtained from a man between 18 and 29 years old with glioma. The source was PBMCs, collected from a glioma patient whose treatment included an IDH1 peptide vaccine. The chain couples TRBV19 to TRBJ2-1; the D gene is possibly TRBD1 (6 bases). CDR3 protein: CASSIVDSYNEQFF. CDR3 DNA sequence: TGTGCCAGTAGTATAGTGGACAGTTACAATGAGCAGTTCTTC.